These 20 T cell receptor beta chains were all obtained from the same sample, sequenced in a study of CD8 T cells in ankylosing spondylitis. In TCRdb, the 5' RACE reads were re-called with MiXCR into one record per CDR3 protein. The table includes 250,000 to 350,000 distinct CDR3 sequences, about a fifth detected once. The specimen was blood, either unsorted or a sorted T cell fraction (not recorded which). The receptors were sampled from a female donor with ankylosing spondylitis or in good health (not recorded which).

This clonotype was detected only a few times. The chain has TRBV5-1 and TRBJ2-1, with D perhaps TRBD1 (6 bases). In germline, CDR1 is SGHRS, CDR2 YFSETQ. The CDR3 is made up of 15 amino acids. Deletions cut 2 bases from V and 5 bases from J, with 14 bases between. CDR3 nucleotide sequence: TGCGCCAGCAGCTTCCAGGGGCTGGAAAACAATGAGCAGTTCTTC. It encodes CASSFQGLENNEQFF.

V and J are TRBV6-1 and TRBJ2-3; D unclear. With 6 bases removed from V and 1 base from J, the gap between germline ends came to 8 bases. CDR3 length: 13 residues. CDR1 is MNHNS and CDR2 is SASEGT in the germline V gene. This CDR3 is CASRGSGTDTQYF. The DNA for the CDR3 is TGTGCCAGCAGGGGGTCGGGCACAGATACGCAGTATTTT.

This clonotype appeared a few times. V gene TRBV20-1 combines with J gene TRBJ2-5; D is ambiguous. Trimming shortened V by 2 bases and J by 5 bases, and 9 bases separated the two germline ends. Germline V CDR1 and CDR2: DFQATT, SNEGSKA (reference sequence). This CDR3 spans 12 amino acids. Here the CDR3 reads CSARLVKETQYF. The CDR3, as DNA: TGCAGTGCTAGACTAGTTAAGGAGACCCAGTACTTC.

The chain has TRBV20-1 and TRBJ2-5, with D possibly TRBD2 on 6 matching bases. Germline assignment: CDR1 DFQATT and CDR2 SNEGSKA (reference sequence). The length of the CDR3 is 13 residues. Deletions cut 6 bases from V and 9 bases from J, with 20 bases between. The CDR3 DNA sequence: TGCAGTGCCCACCTCGGGGCGCGGGGACCCCAGTACTTC. Translated: CSAHLGARGPQYF.

Only one count was recorded for this clonotype. The rearrangement links TRBV4-3 to TRBJ2-2; D gene unclear. Trimming took 1 base from V and 0 from J, leaving 18 bases between them. The CDR3 length is 19 residues. Germline CDR1 reads LGHNA; CDR2 reads YSLEER. CDR3 in DNA: TGCGCCAGCAGCCAAGTCCGAGGCCCCTCCTCTCCGAACACCGGGGAGCTGTTTTTT. As protein: CASSQVRGPSSPNTGELFF.

At least ten counts were recorded for this clonotype. The chain recombines TRBV29-1 with TRBJ2-7, with 12 bases identical to TRBD2. The V gene's germline CDR1 is SQVTM and CDR2 ANQGSEA. The CDR3 runs 17 residues. The V segment lost 4 bases and the J segment 3 bases; nucleotides outside the gene matches: 13. CDR3 DNA: TGCAGCGTTGGTGGTTTTGTGACTAGCGGGAGATACTACGAGCAGTACTTC. Translating it yields CSVGGFVTSGRYYEQYF.

A few counts support this clonotype. The chain has TRBV15 and TRBJ1-5; D not resolved. The V gene lost 5 bases and the J gene lost 2 bases, with 13 bases spanning the gap. Looked up from germline, CDR1 is LNHNV and CDR2 is YYDKDF (reference sequence). The CDR3 contains 15 residues. In nucleotides, the CDR3 is TGTGCCACCAGCGGGGAGGGTCCAGGCAATCAGCCCCAGCATTTT. It codes for CATSGEGPGNQPQHF. The whole variable domain, filled in from reference TRBV15 and TRBJ1-5, reads DAMVIQNPRYQVTQFGKPVTLSCSQTLNHNVMYWYQQKSSQAPKLLFHYYDKDFNNEADTPDNFQSRRPNTSFCFLDIRSPGLGDTAMYLCATSGEGPGNQPQHFGDGTRLSIL.

The chain carries TRBV4-2 and TRBJ2-1; the match to TRBD1 covers 8 bases. After removal of 4 bases from V and 6 bases from J, the junction contained 17 bases not matched to a gene. Germline V gene data show CDR1 as LGHNA and CDR2 as YNFKEQ. CDR3 length: 18 amino acids. The CDR3 sequence: CASSPYRSGTGAGNEQFF. The CDR3 bases are TGTGCCAGCAGCCCATACCGGTCCGGGACAGGCGCTGGCAATGAGCAGTTCTTC.

The chain combines TRBV20-1 with TRBJ1-1; D unclear. CDR3 size: 14 residues. Germline V gene lookup returns CDR1 DFQATT and CDR2 SNEGSKA (reference sequence). V was pared by 1 base and J by 4 bases, with 13 bases between. This CDR3 is CSARGTEGSTEAFF. The CDR3 DNA sequence: TGCAGTGCTAGAGGAACAGAAGGGAGCACTGAAGCTTTCTTT.

The DNA of the CDR3 is TGTGCCAGCCTCAGCGGAACCTACAATGAGCAGTTCTTC. Protein sequence: CASLSGTYNEQFF. This chain links TRBV25-1 with TRBJ2-1; the D gene is possibly TRBD2 (5 bases). The CDR3 loop spans 13 amino acids. In germline, CDR1 is MGHDK, CDR2 SYGVNS. V was clipped by 8 bases and J by 2 bases, with 10 bases between them.

The genes are TRBV5-4 and TRBJ2-1; 7 positions agree with TRBD2. V lost 4 bases to trimming and J lost 1 base; unmatched junction nucleotides: 5. Germline lookup yields CDR1 SGHNT and CDR2 YYREEE (reference sequence). This CDR3 comprises 15 residues. The CDR3 loop is CASSISGPSYNEQFF. The CDR3 DNA reads TGTGCCAGCAGCATTAGCGGGCCTTCCTACAATGAGCAGTTCTTC.

This clonotype has only a few counts. This rearrangement joins TRBV5-1 to TRBJ2-1; D gene ambiguous. Trimming stripped 2 bases from V and 5 bases from J, with 14 bases between. The CDR3 has 15 residues. CDR1 and CDR2 from the germline V gene are SGHRS and YFSETQ. The CDR3 sequence is CASSLTPGRNNEQFF. CDR3 DNA sequence: TGCGCCAGCAGCTTAACTCCTGGGCGGAACAATGAGCAGTTCTTC.

The chain employs TRBV12-3 or TRBV12-4 and TRBJ2-2; 9 bases fit TRBD1. This CDR3 spans 14 amino acids. The V gene end was trimmed by 6 bases and the J gene end by 7 bases; junction bases not matched to a gene: 6. Written as DNA, the CDR3 is TGTGCCAGCAGCCTTACAGGGGGCATCGGGGAGCTGTTTTTT. Residues: CASSLTGGIGELFF.

This clonotype was counted only a few times. This chain links TRBV18 with TRBJ2-1; 7 bases are shared with TRBD2. The CDR3 contains 17 residues. Trimming cost V 3 bases and J 0 bases; bases outside gene matches: 8. Germline CDR1 and CDR2: KGHSH and LQKENI. This CDR3 reads CASSPESGISSYNEQFF. CDR3 DNA: TGTGCCAGCTCACCGGAGAGCGGGATCAGCTCCTACAATGAGCAGTTCTTC.

This clonotype was seen at least ten times. The CDR3 DNA sequence: TGTGCCAGCAGCCTACAAAGGGGTAATGAGCAGTTCTTC. Protein product: CASSLQRGNEQFF. The chain uses TRBV9 and TRBJ2-1; D is possibly TRBD1 (5 bases). Trimming took off 4 bases at V and 7 bases at J, with 12 bases between the two ends. The CDR3 spans 13 residues. Germline V gene sequence: CDR1 SGDLS, CDR2 YYNGEE.

This clonotype was counted only a few times. The V and J genes are TRBV5-5 and TRBJ2-1; a possible D gene is TRBD1 (5 bases). Germline V lookup: CDR1 SGHKS, CDR2 YYEKEE (reference sequence). V gave up 5 bases and J gave up 1 base, with 16 bases separating them. The CDR3 is 16 residues long. The chain's CDR3 is CASSYGLQASYNEQFF. The CDR3 nucleotides read TGTGCCAGCAGTTACGGATTACAGGCTTCCTACAATGAGCAGTTCTTC.

The CDR3 spells CASSGGHLAEQYF. As DNA, the CDR3 is TGTGCCAGCAGTGGTGGACATCTCGCGGAGCAGTACTTC. V usage is TRBV2 and J usage is TRBJ2-7; a weak D match, TRBD1 (5 bases). The V and J ends lost 4 bases and 7 bases respectively, with 14 bases between them. Germline V gene sequence: CDR1 SNHLY, CDR2 FYNNEI. The length of the CDR3 is 13 residues.

This clonotype came up many times. At one end, the junction sequence differs from germline, possibly due to a read error. V gene TRBV25-1 combines with J gene TRBJ2-1; 8 nucleotides match TRBD1. This CDR3 spans 15 amino acids. Germline CDR1 and CDR2: MGHDK and SYGVNS. DNA of the CDR3: TGTGCCAGCAGTGACTTAGGAAGGACAGGGTCCCCCTTGTCCTTC. This sequence encodes CASSDLGRTGSPLSF.

The chain joins TRBV3-1 to TRBJ2-5; TRBD1 aligns across 11 bases. Unmatched junction bases numbered 2, after V lost 4 bases and J lost 4 bases. The germline V gene has CDR1 LGHDT and CDR2 YNNKEL (reference sequence). The CDR3 consists of 14 residues. The CDR3 DNA is TGTGCCAGCAGCCGCGGGACAGGGGGAGAGACCCAGTACTTC. Its translation: CASSRGTGGETQYF.

This clonotype occurred a few times. The chain uses TRBV20-1 and TRBJ2-4; 12 bases line up with TRBD2. The V gene's germline CDR1 is DFQATT and CDR2 SNEGSKA (reference sequence). The CDR3 is made up of 14 amino acids. V was clipped by 3 bases and J by 7 bases; unmatched bases: 4. The CDR3 DNA follows: TGCAGTGCTAGTTTGACTAGCGGGAGCAACATTCAGTACTTC. This gives the protein CSASLTSGSNIQYF.